These 31 T cell receptor beta chains were sequenced from one sample in a study of T cells in Graves' hyperthyroidism and ophthalmopathy. Amplified TCR beta CDR3 regions derived from RNA transcripts. The TCR CDR3 first-round RT-PCR relied on the HTBI primer set. TCRdb ran MiXCR on the multiplex PCR reads and lists one entry per CDR3 protein. The repertoire holds tens of thousands of distinct CDR3 sequences, with 49% as singletons. The sequencing sample was made of blood. The receptors derive from a woman between 25 and 40 years old with Graves' ophthalmopathy.

This clonotype showed up many times. The junction differs from germline at one of its ends, possibly a read error. The chain couples TRBV30 to TRBJ2-7; maybe TRBD1 (5 bases). This CDR3 has 11 residues. Germline-derived CDR1 and CDR2 are GTSNPN and SVGIG (reference sequence). This chain's CDR3 is CACWTNYEQYF. CDR3 DNA sequence: TGTGCCTGCTGGACAAACTACGAGCAGTACTTT.

This clonotype has at least ten counts. CDR3 amino acids: CASSLLTAEAFF. DNA for the CDR3: TGTGCCAGCAGCTTACTAACAGCTGAAGCTTTCTTT. The J gene is TRBJ1-1, the V gene TRBV13; D is unclear. CDR3 length: 12 residues. CDR1 and CDR2 (germline): PRHDT, FYEKMQ (reference sequence). V was clipped by 2 bases and J by 6 bases, with 7 bases between them.

This clonotype came up many times. The chain combines TRBV6-4 with TRBJ2-7, with 14 bases identical to TRBD2. J was trimmed by 4 bases and V by 5 bases; bases with no gene match: 10. CDR1 and CDR2 from the germline V gene are MRHNA and SNTAGT. The length of the CDR3 is 17 residues. This CDR3 reads CASSSPGLAGEPYEQYF. Here the CDR3 DNA reads TGTGCCAGCAGTTCCCCGGGACTAGCGGGAGAACCATACGAGCAGTACTTC.

This clonotype was detected many times. The V and J genes are TRBV25-1 and TRBJ1-2; tentative D call: TRBD1 (6 bases). The CDR3 spans 11 residues. Between the trimmed V and J ends, which lost 4 bases and 8 bases, there was a span of 8 bases. CDR1 and CDR2 from the germline V gene are MGHDK and SYGVNS. The CDR3 DNA reads as TGTGCCAGCAGTGGTGGGGGCGGCTACACCTTC. It codes for CASSGGGGYTF.

This clonotype was detected ten times or more. CDR3 in DNA: TGTGCCAGCAGTGGTTGGCTAGCGGAGCCCCCCGAGACCCAGTACTTC. This sequence encodes CASSGWLAEPPETQYF. This chain uses TRBV6-1 with TRBJ2-5; 7 bases align to TRBD2. The length of the CDR3 is 16 residues. The V segment lost 4 bases and the J segment 5 bases; nucleotides outside the gene matches: 13. Germline assignment: CDR1 MNHNS and CDR2 SASEGT.

This clonotype has more than one count but fewer than ten. A much larger clone differs from this one at a single base, so this may be a read error. This sequence joins TRBV28 and TRBJ1-4; 8 positions agree with TRBD1. From germline, CDR1 is MDHEN and CDR2 SYDVKM. The CDR3 spans 15 residues. This CDR3 reads CASSPGQGEAEKLLF. The CDR3 nucleotides are TGTGCCAGCAGTCCTGGACAGGGTGAAGCTGAAAAACTGCTTTTT. Supplemented by reference TRBV28 and TRBJ1-4, the full variable domain reads DVKVTQSSRYLVKRTGEKVFLECVQDMDHENMFWYRQDPGLGLRLIYFSYDVKMKEKGDIPEGYSVSREKKERFSLILESASTNQTSMYLCASSPGQGEAEKLLFGSGTQLSVL.

The genes are TRBV29-1 and TRBJ1-2; D remains unclear. Germline V gene sequence: CDR1 SQVTM, CDR2 ANQGSEA. Trimming took 8 bases from V and 4 from J, leaving 14 bases between them. This CDR3 comprises 12 residues. The CDR3 protein is CSSSGEFYGYTF. The CDR3, as DNA: TGCAGCAGTTCCGGGGAGTTCTATGGCTACACCTTC. The entire variable domain, with the rest obtained from reference TRBV29-1 and TRBJ1-2, is as follows: SAVISQKPSRDICQRGTSLTIQCQVDSQVTMMFWYRQQPGQSLTLIATANQGSEATYESGFVIDKFPISRPNLTFSTLTVSNMSPEDSSIYLCSSSGEFYGYTFGSGTRLTVV.

J is TRBJ2-7 and V is TRBV5-5, with TRBD1 matching 7 bases. This CDR3 is 14 amino acids long. Germline CDR1 reads SGHKS; CDR2 reads YYEKEE (reference sequence). The CDR3 region has the DNA TGTGCCAGCAGCCGAGACAGGGTTACCGGGGAGCTGTACGTC. The encoded protein is CASSRDRVTGELYV.

This clonotype qualifies as medium-sized. V is TRBV29-1 and J is TRBJ2-3; 9 bases fit TRBD1. The CDR3 consists of 16 residues. Per germline, CDR1 SQVTM and CDR2 ANQGSEA. V dropped 6 bases and J dropped 1; count of bases not matched to a gene: 11. The CDR3 spells CSVGGTRTGGTDTQYF. In DNA, the CDR3 is TGCAGCGTGGGAGGGACACGGACAGGGGGCACAGATACGCAGTATTTT.

V usage is TRBV29-1 and J usage is TRBJ1-2, with 10 bases that match TRBD1. The V and J ends lost 6 bases and 8 bases, in that order; junction bases with no gene match: 12. Germline values: CDR1 SQVTM, CDR2 ANQGSEA. The CDR3 totals 14 residues. CDR3 sequence: CSVGTGTGVNGYTF. CDR3 DNA: TGCAGCGTCGGCACCGGGACAGGGGTAAACGGCTACACCTTC.

This clonotype was counted at least ten times. The chain employs TRBV12-3 or TRBV12-4 and TRBJ2-7; D not certain. The V gene lost 6 bases and the J gene lost 2 bases, with 8 bases spanning the gap. This CDR3 region has 12 residues. The CDR3 region is CASSNPAYEQYF. CDR3 sequence (DNA): TGTGCCAGCAGCAACCCCGCCTACGAGCAGTACTTC.

This clonotype was seen a few times. This sequence joins TRBV18 and TRBJ2-7; 7 bases agree with TRBD2. J gave up 2 bases and V 4 bases, and 20 bases lay outside the gene matches. The CDR3 runs 19 residues. CDR1 and CDR2 (germline): KGHSH, LQKENI. The CDR3 spells CASSLTTSPMRDSTYEQYF. CDR3 in DNA: TGTGCCAGCTCACTTACGACTAGCCCAATGCGCGATTCGACCTACGAGCAGTACTTC.

J is TRBJ1-2 and V is TRBV24-1; 10 bases map to TRBD1. This CDR3 has 15 amino acids. The J segment lost 7 bases and the V segment lost 4 bases, leaving 8 bases of the junction unmatched. Germline-derived CDR1 and CDR2 are KGHDR and SFDVKD. The CDR3 region is CATSDPRDRGVGYTF. CDR3 nucleotide sequence: TGTGCCACCAGTGACCCCCGGGACAGGGGTGTTGGCTACACCTTC.

The chain uses TRBV12-3 or TRBV12-4 and TRBJ1-2, with 7 bases aligning to TRBD1. This CDR3 has 16 amino acids. V lost 5 bases to trimming and J lost 6 bases; unmatched junction nucleotides: 15. CDR3 amino acids: CASSRGQAGARDGYTF. The DNA for the CDR3 is TGTGCCAGCAGTCGAGGACAGGCTGGGGCGAGAGATGGCTACACCTTC.

This clonotype is classed as medium-sized. V and J are TRBV25-1 and TRBJ1-1, with D possibly being TRBD1 (6 bases). In germline, CDR1 is MGHDK, CDR2 SYGVNS. This CDR3 region has 15 residues. Trimming took off 3 bases at V and 5 bases at J, with 16 bases between the two ends. For the CDR3, the DNA is TGTGCCAGCAGTGAGGGGGCCAGGGGACGGACTGAAGCTTTCTTT. Translating gives CASSEGARGRTEAFF.

The rearrangement links TRBV3-1 to TRBJ1-1; the D is unclear. The ends were cut back, 5 bases at V and 5 bases at J, with 18 bases in the middle. The germline V gene has CDR1 LGHDT and CDR2 YNNKEL (reference sequence). This CDR3 contains 15 residues. The CDR3 DNA reads as TGTGCCAGCAGCACCTTCCCCGACTCGGGGACTGAAGCTTTCTTT. Its protein product is CASSTFPDSGTEAFF.

The table lists this clonotype with many counts. The V gene is TRBV28, the J gene TRBJ1-2; D ambiguous. The CDR3 covers 14 residues. Germline loops: CDR1 MDHEN, CDR2 SYDVKM. Trimming took 1 base from V and 8 from J, leaving 14 bases between them. The CDR3 loop reads CASSLSPSAIGYTF. For the CDR3, the DNA is TGTGCCAGCAGTTTATCCCCCTCGGCCATAGGCTACACCTTC.

The rearrangement joins TRBV24-1 to TRBJ2-3; D might be TRBD2 (5 bases). This CDR3 spans 16 amino acids. Trimming shortened V by 5 bases and J by 4 bases, and 18 bases separated the two germline ends. Germline CDR1 and CDR2: KGHDR and SFDVKD. The CDR3 spells CATSAMGGRESDTQYF. CDR3 DNA sequence: TGTGCCACCAGTGCCATGGGTGGGAGAGAGTCAGATACGCAGTATTTT.

This chain joins TRBV7-2 and TRBJ2-7; a possible D gene is TRBD2 (6 bases). V lost 6 bases, J lost 0 bases, and 12 bases lay in between. This CDR3 contains 14 residues. Germline V gives CDR1 SGHTA, CDR2 FQGNSA. The CDR3 nucleotides are TGTGCCAGCAGTCATAGCGGACTCTCCTACGAGCAGTACTTC. Encoded protein: CASSHSGLSYEQYF. The variable domain in full, completed from reference TRBV7-2 and TRBJ2-7, reads GAGVSQSPSNKVTEKGKDVELRCDPISGHTALYWYRQSLGQGLEFLIYFQGNSAPDKSGLPSDRFSAERTGGSVSTLTIQRTQQEDSAVYLCASSHSGLSYEQYFGPGTRLTVT.

The rearrangement uses TRBV7-3 and TRBJ2-1; 8 nucleotides agree with TRBD1. This CDR3 spans 14 amino acids. CDR1 and CDR2 from the germline V gene are SGHTA and FQGTGA. Trimming at V came to 3 bases and at J to 8 bases, leaving 6 bases not matched to a gene. The CDR3 here is CASSFPGQGHEQFF. The CDR3 region has the DNA TGTGCCAGCAGCTTCCCCGGACAGGGACATGAGCAGTTCTTC.

The chain is built from TRBV6-1 and TRBJ1-2, with D maybe TRBD1 (6 bases). This CDR3 contains 14 residues. Trimming cost V 8 bases and J 3 bases, with 16 bases left between them. In germline, CDR1 is MNHNS, CDR2 SASEGT. The CDR3, as DNA: TGTGCCAGCGGCGGCAGGGGTCTTTACTATGGCTACACCTTC. This gives the protein CASGGRGLYYGYTF.

This clonotype has only one observation. The genes are TRBV7-9 and TRBJ2-3, with D possibly being TRBD1 (6 bases). Germline CDR1 and CDR2: SEHNR and FQNEAQ (reference sequence). The CDR3 is 14 residues long. V dropped 2 bases and J dropped 11 bases, with 17 bases sitting between them. CDR3 protein: CASSLWAGANEQYF. The CDR3 coding sequence is TGTGCCAGCAGCTTATGGGCAGGGGCCAATGAGCAGTATTTT.

In the case of this clonotype: This clone may be a read error of a much larger clone one base away. The gene calls are TRBV28 and TRBJ2-6; D remains ambiguous. CDR1 MDHEN and CDR2 SYDVKM come from the germline V gene. With 7 bases removed from V and 5 bases from J, the gap between germline ends came to 12 bases. The CDR3 loop spans 14 amino acids. CDR3 sequence reads: CASTSVGRANVLTF. Here the CDR3 DNA reads TGTGCCAGCACCTCGGTGGGTAGGGCCAACGTCCTGACTTTC. The variable domain in full, completed from reference TRBV28 and TRBJ2-6, reads DVKVTQSSRYLVKRTGEKVFLECVQDMDHENMFWYRQDPGLGLRLIYFSYDVKMKEKGDIPEGYSVSREKKERFSLILESASTNQTSMYLCASTSVGRANVLTFGAGSRLTVL.

This clonotype was recorded at least ten times. The V call is TRBV7-9, the J call TRBJ1-5; TRBD1 agrees at 7 bases. The germline V gene encodes CDR1 SEHNR and CDR2 FQNEAQ (reference sequence). This CDR3 contains 15 residues. V dropped 5 bases and J dropped 5; count of bases not matched to a gene: 9. This CDR3 is CASSPTGAGDQPQHF. The CDR3 DNA is TGTGCCAGCAGCCCTACAGGGGCGGGGGATCAGCCCCAGCATTTT.

This clonotype has at least ten counts. The gene calls are TRBV29-1 and TRBJ2-3; 7 nucleotides align to TRBD2. The V gene's germline CDR1 is SQVTM and CDR2 ANQGSEA. The CDR3 is made up of 14 amino acids. Trimming cost V 6 bases and J 6 bases; bases outside gene matches: 12. The CDR3 nucleotides read TGCAGCGTCCCCGAACAGCGGGATGGGGATACGCAGTATTTT. It is translated as CSVPEQRDGDTQYF.

This clonotype was detected ten times or more. This chain connects TRBV20-1 to TRBJ2-4; tentative D call: TRBD2 (5 bases). CDR1 and CDR2 (germline): DFQATT, SNEGSKA (reference sequence). V was shortened by 0 bases and J by 0 bases, with 6 bases between the two germline ends. CDR3 length equals 14 residues. In DNA form, the CDR3 reads TGCAGTGCTAGAGATGGACTAGCCAAAAACATTCAGTACTTC. Translating gives CSARDGLAKNIQYF.

This clonotype was counted many times. The chain is built from TRBV9 and TRBJ1-3; D is perhaps TRBD1 (5 bases). In germline, CDR1 is SGDLS, CDR2 YYNGEE. The CDR3 length is 15 residues. The V end was cut by 4 bases, the J end by 0 bases, with 11 bases between. The CDR3 DNA follows: TGTGCCAGCAGCCAAGGACACCTCTCTGGAAACACCATATATTTT. Its protein product is CASSQGHLSGNTIYF.

This clonotype has ten or more counts. The CDR3 protein is CASSWTGGTNEKLFF. DNA for the CDR3: TGTGCCAGCAGCTGGACAGGGGGCACTAATGAAAAACTGTTTTTT. V is TRBV5-4 and J is TRBJ1-4; 11 bases fit TRBD1. Looked up from germline, CDR1 is SGHNT and CDR2 is YYREEE (reference sequence). The junction had 0 bases not matched to a gene; V was cut back by 3 bases and J by 2 bases. This CDR3 is built from 15 residues.

With regard to this clonotype: One base away lies a much larger clone, so this may be a sequencing read error. The CDR3 spells CASTGLSAYEQYF. The CDR3 region has the DNA TGTGCCAGCACAGGCTTAAGCGCCTACGAGCAGTACTTC. This rearrangement joins TRBV6-4 to TRBJ2-7; D gene unclear. Germline CDR1 MRHNA, CDR2 SNTAGT. V lost 7 bases to trimming and J lost 2 bases, with 12 bases between them. This CDR3 has 13 amino acids.

This chain uses TRBV20-1 with TRBJ2-1; the D gene is possibly TRBD2 (6 bases). This CDR3 contains 15 residues. The V gene lost 0 bases and the J gene lost 2 bases, with 11 bases spanning the gap. CDR1 is DFQATT, CDR2 SNEGSKA, per germline (reference sequence). The CDR3 region has the DNA TGCAGTGCTAGAGATACGGGAGTGGCCTACAATGAGCAGTTCTTC. This gives the protein CSARDTGVAYNEQFF.

The V call is TRBV7-3, the J call TRBJ1-1, with D possibly matching TRBD1 (6 bases). The V and J ends lost 6 bases and 4 bases respectively, with 12 bases between them. CDR3 length: 13 amino acids. Germline CDR1 reads SGHTA; CDR2 reads FQGTGA. The DNA of the CDR3 is TGTGCCAGCAGTCTCGGGGGGGCCACTGAAGCTTTCTTT. This gives the protein CASSLGGATEAFF. The variable domain in full, with the rest retrieved from reference TRBV7-3 and TRBJ1-1, is GAGVSQTPSNKVTEKGKYVELRCDPISGHTALYWYRQSLGQGPEFLIYFQGTGAADDSGLPNDRFFAVRPEGSVSTLKIQRTERGDSAVYLCASSLGGATEAFFGQGTRLTVV.